This entry lists 3 T cell receptor beta chains sequenced from one sample in a study of cytomegalovirus exposure and HLA in healthy donors. Vbeta (60) and Jbeta (13) primers were used in the PCR. Data came from immunoSEQ multiplex PCR; TCRdb stores just in-frame clones and leaves some out. The sample holds 83,000 or so clones, about 76% seen once. Sequencing was performed on PBMCs. Source of these receptors: a man aged 25 to 45 in good health and CMV-seropositive.

The chain joins TRBV5-1 to TRBJ2-1, with D possibly TRBD1 on 5 matching bases. The germline gives CDR1 SGHRS, CDR2 YFSETQ. This CDR3 is built from 16 residues. V lost 3 bases and J 4 bases, leaving 17 bases between the germline ends. CDR3 nucleotides: TGCGCCAGCAGCTCTGACCCATCGACAGATTACAATGAGCAGTTCTTC. Its translation: CASSSDPSTDYNEQFF.

The J gene is TRBJ1-1, the V gene TRBV7-8; no reliable D call. Per the germline V gene, CDR1 is SGHVS and CDR2 is FQNEAQ. V lost 2 bases to trimming and J lost 2 bases, with 6 bases between them. This CDR3 contains 13 residues. CDR3 amino acids: CASSLTQNTEAFF. CDR3 in DNA: TGTGCCAGCAGCTTAACTCAAAACACTGAAGCTTTCTTT. Complete variable domain (other parts from reference TRBV7-8 and TRBJ1-1): GAGVSQSPRYKVAKRGQDVALRCDPISGHVSLFWYQQALGQGPEFLTYFQNEAQLDKSGLPSDRFFAERPEGSVSTLKIQRTQQEDSAVYLCASSLTQNTEAFFGQGTRLTVV.

Of note for this clone: The identical CDR3 is also encoded by other nucleotide sequences in the sample. This chain uses TRBV30 with TRBJ1-5; 11 nucleotides align to TRBD1. The length of the CDR3 is 16 residues. Germline V gives CDR1 GTSNPN, CDR2 SVGIG (reference sequence). The J segment lost 3 bases and the V segment lost 3 bases, leaving 7 bases of the junction unmatched. CDR3 sequence reads: CAWSAGTGGSNQPQHF. CDR3 coding DNA: TGTGCCTGGAGCGCGGGGACAGGGGGTTCCAATCAGCCCCAGCATTTT.